This T cell receptor (beta chain) was obtained from a study of T cells in Graves' hyperthyroidism and ophthalmopathy. Study results and limitations: Most clonotypes expanded in the thyroid (above 0.001) were also present in blood. By a 13 V-J model, ophthalmopathy was set apart from stable hyperthyroidism.

From RNA transcripts, TCR beta CDR3 regions were amplified. HTBI primers were the set used in a first-round RT-PCR of the TCR CDR3. TCRdb reanalysed the multiplex PCR reads using MiXCR and keeps one entry per CDR3 protein. The profile shows under 550,000 distinct CDR3 sequences, roughly 13% of them singletons. At least ten counts were recorded for this clonotype. The antigen is not known. What was sequenced was blood. The TCR sequence derives from a young woman with Graves' hyperthyroidism.

The CDR3 DNA is TGCAGCGCCTCAGGAGGGGCGAACACTGAAGCTTTCTTT. This gives the protein CSASGGANTEAFF. V and J are TRBV29-1 and TRBJ1-1, with a possible D match to TRBD1 (5 bases). The CDR3 covers 13 residues. V was shortened by 7 bases and J by 1 base, with 13 bases between the two germline ends. Germline V CDR1 and CDR2: SQVTM, ANQGSEA.